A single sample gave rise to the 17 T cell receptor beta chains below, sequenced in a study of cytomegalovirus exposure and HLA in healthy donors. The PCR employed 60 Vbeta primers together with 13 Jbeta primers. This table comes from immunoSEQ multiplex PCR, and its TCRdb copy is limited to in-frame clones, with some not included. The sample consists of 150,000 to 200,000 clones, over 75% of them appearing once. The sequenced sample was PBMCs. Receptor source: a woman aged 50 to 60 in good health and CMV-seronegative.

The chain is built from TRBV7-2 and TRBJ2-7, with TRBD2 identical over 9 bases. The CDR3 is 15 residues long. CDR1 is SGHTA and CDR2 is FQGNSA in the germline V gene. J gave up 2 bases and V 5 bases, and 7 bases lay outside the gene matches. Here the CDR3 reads CASSQAGGGAYEQYF. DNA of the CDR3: TGTGCCAGCAGCCAGGCGGGGGGGGGAGCCTACGAGCAGTACTTC.

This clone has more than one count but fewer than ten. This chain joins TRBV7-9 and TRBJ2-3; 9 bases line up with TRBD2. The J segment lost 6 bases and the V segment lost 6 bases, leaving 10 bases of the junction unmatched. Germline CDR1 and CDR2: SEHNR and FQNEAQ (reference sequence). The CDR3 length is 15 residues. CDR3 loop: CASSLLAGSGDTQYF. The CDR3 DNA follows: TGTGCCAGCAGTTTGCTAGCGGGGTCAGGGGATACGCAGTATTTT.

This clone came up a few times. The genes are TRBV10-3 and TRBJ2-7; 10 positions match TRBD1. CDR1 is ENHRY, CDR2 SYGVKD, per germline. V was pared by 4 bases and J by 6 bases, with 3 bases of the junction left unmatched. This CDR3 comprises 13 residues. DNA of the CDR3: TGTGCCATCAGTGCCGGGACAGGGGTCGAGCAGTACTTC. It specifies CAISAGTGVEQYF.

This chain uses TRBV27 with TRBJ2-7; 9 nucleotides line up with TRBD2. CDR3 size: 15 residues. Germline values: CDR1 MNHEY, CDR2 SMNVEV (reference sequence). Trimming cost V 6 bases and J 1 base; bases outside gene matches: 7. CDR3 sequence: CASSRGLARSYEQYF. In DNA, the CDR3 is TGTGCCAGCAGCCGGGGACTAGCAAGATCCTACGAGCAGTACTTC.

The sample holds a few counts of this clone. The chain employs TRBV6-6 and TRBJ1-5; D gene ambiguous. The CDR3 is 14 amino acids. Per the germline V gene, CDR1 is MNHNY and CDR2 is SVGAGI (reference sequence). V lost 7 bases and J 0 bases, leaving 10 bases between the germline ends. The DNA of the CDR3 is TGTGCCAGCACTCTACAGTATAGCAATCAGCCCCAGCATTTT. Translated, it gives CASTLQYSNQPQHF.

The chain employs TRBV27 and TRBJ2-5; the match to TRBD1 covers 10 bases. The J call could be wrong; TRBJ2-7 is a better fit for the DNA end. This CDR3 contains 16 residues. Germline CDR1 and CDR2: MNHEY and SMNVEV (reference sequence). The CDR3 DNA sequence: TGTGCCAGCAGCCCTTGGAAAGGGACAGGGGTGCACGAGCAGTACTTC. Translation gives CASSPWKGTGVHEQYF.

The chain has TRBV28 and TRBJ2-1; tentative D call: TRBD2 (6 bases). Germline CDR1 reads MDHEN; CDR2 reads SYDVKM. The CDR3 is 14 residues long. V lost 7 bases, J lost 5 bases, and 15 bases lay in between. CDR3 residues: CASTHHGGNNEQFF. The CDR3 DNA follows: TGTGCCAGCACACACCATGGGGGGAACAATGAGCAGTTCTTC.

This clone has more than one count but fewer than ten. For the CDR3, the DNA is TGTGCCATCAGGGGGACTAGCGGGAGGGTCCGGGACGAGCAGTACTTC. Translation: CAIRGTSGRVRDEQYF. V is TRBV10-3 and J is TRBJ2-7; 16 bases are a match to TRBD2. The CDR3 sequence is 16 residues long. J was trimmed by 5 bases and V by 6 bases; bases with no gene match: 7. Looked up from germline, CDR1 is ENHRY and CDR2 is SYGVKD.

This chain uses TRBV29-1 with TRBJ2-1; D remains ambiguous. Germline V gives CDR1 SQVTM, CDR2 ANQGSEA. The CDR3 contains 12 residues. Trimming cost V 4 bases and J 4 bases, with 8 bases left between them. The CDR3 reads CSVAPGYNEQFF. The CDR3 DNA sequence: TGCAGCGTTGCTCCCGGGTACAATGAGCAGTTCTTC.

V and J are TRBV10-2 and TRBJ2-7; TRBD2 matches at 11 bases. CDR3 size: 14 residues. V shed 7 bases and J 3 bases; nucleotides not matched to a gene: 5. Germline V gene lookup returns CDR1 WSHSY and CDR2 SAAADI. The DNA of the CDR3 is TGCGCCAGCACTAGCGGGAGGCATGGCTACGAGCAGTACTTC. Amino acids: CASTSGRHGYEQYF.

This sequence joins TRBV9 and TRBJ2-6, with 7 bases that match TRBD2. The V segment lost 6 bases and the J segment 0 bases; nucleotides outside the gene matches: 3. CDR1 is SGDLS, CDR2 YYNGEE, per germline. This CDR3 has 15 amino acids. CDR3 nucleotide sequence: TGTGCCAGCAAAGGGACTAACTCTGGGGCCAACGTCCTGACTTTC. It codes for CASKGTNSGANVLTF.

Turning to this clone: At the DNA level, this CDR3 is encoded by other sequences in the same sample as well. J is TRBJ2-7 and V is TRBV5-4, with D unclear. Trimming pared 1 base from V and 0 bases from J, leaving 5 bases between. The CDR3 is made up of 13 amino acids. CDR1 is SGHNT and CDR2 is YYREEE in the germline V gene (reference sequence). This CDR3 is CASSLTGSYEQYF. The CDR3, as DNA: TGTGCCAGCAGCTTGACTGGCTCCTACGAGCAGTACTTC.

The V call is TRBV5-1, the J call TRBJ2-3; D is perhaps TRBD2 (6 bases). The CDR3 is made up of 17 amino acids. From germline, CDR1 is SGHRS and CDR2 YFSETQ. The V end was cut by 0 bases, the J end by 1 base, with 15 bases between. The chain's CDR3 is CASSLAGGRPGTDTQYF. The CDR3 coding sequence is TGCGCCAGCAGCTTGGCCGGGGGTAGGCCGGGCACAGATACGCAGTATTTT.

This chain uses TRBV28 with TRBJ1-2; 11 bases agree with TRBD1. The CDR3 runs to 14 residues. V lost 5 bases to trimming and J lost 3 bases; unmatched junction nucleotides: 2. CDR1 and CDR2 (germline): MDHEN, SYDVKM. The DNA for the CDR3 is TGTGCCAGCAGTGGGACAGGGGGTTACTATGGCTACACCTTC. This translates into CASSGTGGYYGYTF.

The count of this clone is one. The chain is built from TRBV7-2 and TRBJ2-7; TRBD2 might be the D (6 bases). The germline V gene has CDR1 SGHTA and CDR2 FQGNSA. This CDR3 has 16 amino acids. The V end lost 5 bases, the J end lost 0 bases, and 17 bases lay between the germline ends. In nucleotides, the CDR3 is TGTGCCAGCAGCCCCCAAGGCGGAGGGATCTCCTACGAGCAGTACTTC. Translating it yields CASSPQGGGISYEQYF.

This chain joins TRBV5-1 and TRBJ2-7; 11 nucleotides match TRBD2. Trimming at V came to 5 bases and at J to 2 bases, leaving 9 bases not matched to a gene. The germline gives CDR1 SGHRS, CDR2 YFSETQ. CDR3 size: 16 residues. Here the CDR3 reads CASSLPSGRNTYEQYF. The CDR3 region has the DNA TGCGCCAGCAGTTTGCCTAGCGGGAGGAACACCTACGAGCAGTACTTC.

The CDR3 DNA reads TGCGCCAGCAAATCAGGACTAGCGGAAACTACACCACTCCTCACAGATACGCAGTATTTT. It specifies CASKSGLAETTPLLTDTQYF. The J gene is TRBJ2-3, the V gene TRBV10-1, with 10 positions matching TRBD2. Germline CDR1 WNHNN, CDR2 SYGVQD (reference sequence). The CDR3 covers 20 residues. Trimming cost V 7 bases and J 2 bases; bases outside gene matches: 21.